A selection of T cell receptor beta chains follows, all from one sample in a study of blood T cell repertoires in COVID-19. The table came from immunoSEQ multiplex PCR; TCRdb's copy has only in-frame clones and leaves some out. The sample includes roughly 28,000 clones, around 82% of them seen just once. The specimen was peripheral blood. The receptors were sampled from a man aged 80 or over with active or convalescent COVID-19. Each CDR3 is given with its conserved first and last residue. D genes are given only for firm matches. Clone size is not always given. Where it is, it says once, few, many or a class for expanded clones.

v_call	clone_size	cdr3_length	j_call	d_call	cdr3_nt	cdr3_aa
TRBV9	NA	14	TRBJ2-5	NA	TGTGCCAGCAGCGTAGGGCCGCTCCAAGAGACCCAGTACTTC	CASSVGPLQETQYF
TRBV18	NA	15	TRBJ1-6	TRBD1	TGTGCCAGCTCATCTCAGGGGGATTATAATTCACCCCTCCACTTT	CASSSQGDYNSPLHF
TRBV6-4	NA	13	TRBJ2-1	NA	TGTGCCAGCAGTGGGGCGGGCGGTTATGAGCAGTTCTTC	CASSGAGGYEQFF
TRBV7-2	NA	16	TRBJ2-5	TRBD2	TGTGCCAGTGTGGCTAGCGGGTCCGGAAAGAAAGAGACCCAGTACTTC	CASVASGSGKKETQYF
TRBV3-1/TRBV3-2	NA	12	TRBJ1-2	TRBD1	TGTGCCAGCATGGGGGACAGCTATGGCTACACCTTC	CASMGDSYGYTF
TRBV6-6	NA	13	TRBJ1-5	TRBD1	TGTGCCAGTACACAGGGGTACAATCAGCCCCAGCATTTT	CASTQGYNQPQHF
TRBV7-7	NA	16	TRBJ2-5	NA	TGTGCTAGCAGCCAGGGTCGACTAGTTAATCAAGAGACCCAGTACTTC	CASSQGRLVNQETQYF
TRBV7-6	NA	14	TRBJ2-1	TRBD2	TGTGCCAGCAGCTTAGGGTTAGCGGGCATTGAGCAGTTCTTC	CASSLGLAGIEQFF
TRBV27	NA	15	TRBJ1-2	NA	TGTGCCAGCAGTTTGGTCCCACGGGGAAACTATGGCTACACCTTC	CASSLVPRGNYGYTF
TRBV4-1	once	15	TRBJ1-2	NA	TGCGCCAGCAGCCAAGTGATCCGGGAAAACTATGGCTACACCTTC	CASSQVIRENYGYTF
TRBV6-5	NA	13	TRBJ2-5	NA	TGTGCCAGCACCACGGACAGCAAGGAGACCCAGTACTTC	CASTTDSKETQYF
TRBV5-1	NA	17	TRBJ2-2	TRBD2	TGCGCCAGCAGCTTACTACTAGCGGGAGGGCCGGCCGGGGAGCTGTTTTTT	CASSLLLAGGPAGELFF
TRBV6-5	NA	13	TRBJ2-2	NA	TGTGCCAGCAGCCACAGTTTTGCTGGGGAGCTGTTTTTT	CASSHSFAGELFF
TRBV15	NA	15	TRBJ2-1	NA	TGTGCCACCAGCAGAGAGGGGGGATCCTACAATGAGCAGTTCTTC	CATSREGGSYNEQFF
TRBV18	NA	15	TRBJ2-1	TRBD2	TGTGCCAGCTCACCACCGCTAGCGGGGGGGAGTGAGCAGTTCTTC	CASSPPLAGGSEQFF
TRBV19	NA	14	TRBJ2-1	NA	TGTGCCAGTAGTACCGGGGGGCCGACAAATGAGCAGTTCTTC	CASSTGGPTNEQFF
TRBV2	NA	13	TRBJ2-3	NA	TGTGCCAGCAGTGATTTAGGGGGAGATACGCAGTATTTT	CASSDLGGDTQYF
TRBV7-9	NA	14	TRBJ1-5	TRBD1	TGTGCCAGCAGCCTGGGGACAGGGCACCAGCCCCAGCATTTT	CASSLGTGHQPQHF
TRBV11-3	NA	12	TRBJ2-1	TRBD1	TGTGCCAGCAGCTTTTTAGGGGGCGAGCAGTTCTTC	CASSFLGGEQFF
TRBV7-8	NA	13	TRBJ1-1	TRBD1	TGTGCCAGCAGACAGGGGCCGAACACTGAAGCTTTCTTT	CASRQGPNTEAFF
TRBV19	NA	16	TRBJ2-3	NA	TGTGCCAGTAGTATGAACTCCGCAGGTTTTATTGATACGCAGTATTTT	CASSMNSAGFIDTQYF
TRBV11-2	once	16	TRBJ2-7	TRBD2	TGTGCCAGCAGCTTATTGACCCCTAGCGGGCGCCACGAGCAGTACTTC	CASSLLTPSGRHEQYF
TRBV12-3/TRBV12-4	NA	12	TRBJ2-5	NA	TGTGCCAGCGGGGGGTCTCAAGAGACCCAGTACTTC	CASGGSQETQYF
TRBV10-1	few	12	TRBJ1-1	TRBD1	TGCGCCAGCAGTGCGCGACAGGGTGAAGCTTTCTTT	CASSARQGEAFF